This entry features one T cell receptor beta chain sequence. One end of the junction is discordant with germline, which a read error may explain. The data were obtained in a study of cytomegalovirus exposure and HLA in healthy donors. The PCR had 60 Vbeta and 13 Jbeta primers. Sequenced by immunoSEQ multiplex PCR; TCRdb stores in-frame clones only, minus some. Among around 100,000 clones listed, around 74% were seen once. The CDR3 totals 14 residues. Per the germline V gene, CDR1 is SEHNR and CDR2 is FQNEAQ (reference sequence). The sequencing input was PBMCs. The chain employs TRBV7-9 and TRBJ1-2, with a tentative D call TRBD1 (6 bases). The receptor's source is a man aged 25 to 40 in good health and CMV-seropositive. CDR3 residues: CASSLGAGDYGYIF. Written as DNA, the CDR3 is TGTGCCAGCAGCTTAGGGGCAGGGGATTATGGCTACATCTTC.